This TCR beta chain was recovered during a study of cytomegalovirus exposure and HLA in healthy donors. The data were produced by immunoSEQ multiplex PCR, yet TCRdb's version contains in-frame clones alone and is incomplete. The table lists about 76,000 clones, roughly 94% of them singletons. V lost 4 bases, J lost 2 bases, and 2 bases stayed unmatched. CDR3 length equals 15 residues. CDR1 SNHLY and CDR2 FYNNEI come from the germline V gene. The source material was PBMCs. The J gene is TRBJ2-3, the V gene TRBV2, with 11 positions matching TRBD2. This receptor was identified in a woman aged 18-29 years in good health and CMV-seropositive. The chain's CDR3 is CASSGLAGPTDTQYF. For the CDR3, the DNA is TGTGCCAGCAGTGGACTAGCGGGACCCACAGATACGCAGTATTTT.